What follows describes a single T cell receptor (beta chain). Its antigen is unknown. No base quality information exists; no much larger clone differs at one position. This record belongs to a study of blood T cell repertoires in COVID-19 (dated by TCRdb to 2020 to 2021). Turning to the overall study: Samples from collaborators originated in the United States, Italy and Spain and spanned both the acute and convalescent phases of COVID-19. The prospective study material was composed of cDNA or gDNA derived from T cells, B-cell-depleted T cells, or PBMCs. Subjects who had been exposed to COVID-19, were actively infected with it, or had recovered from it provided the deeply sampled blood TCRbeta repertoires that made up the dataset. The repertoires were released in a freely available public database intended as a resource for research on the immune response to SARS-CoV-2. Samples came from the ongoing ImmuneRACE study (first 160 participants) plus 1,254 subjects from 6 global collaborators. Nearly every sample came with metadata listing a de-identified subject ID, COVID-19 status, age in years and sex. HLA class I and class II types, where available, came from metadata supplied by the sample provider rather than from assay-based typing. What the authors observed across the whole study: How much clinical and demographic metadata was included differed by source and by participant, and the metadata was provided uncurated.

Collaborating institutions collected whole blood in K2EDTA tubes following their own protocols. For TCRbeta analysis, collaborator samples were shipped as frozen whole blood, as isolated PBMCs, or as DNA extracted from either sample type. TCRbeta CDR3 regions were amplified from genomic DNA using the immunoSEQ Assay, a bias-controlled multiplex PCR. Per the original workflow: The number of nucleated cells in each sample was estimated by amplification of reference gene primers within the assay. To quantify the absolute abundance of each unique TCRbeta CDR3 rearrangement, sequence reads were collapsed and filtered. Productive Simpson clonality was computed per sample as the square root of Simpson's diversity index over productive rearrangements. Imported from immuneACCESS, the table was reduced by TCRdb to in-frame sequences with V and J called. These copies leave out some clones; in studies compared against another copy, an unresolved V gene accounts for under half, and the cause of the remainder is not known. V and J calls and clone size are given by that table; D and trimming were obtained from the DNA. In this sample the table shows around 40,000 clones, 80% of which occur a single time. The top ten hold 30% to 40% of the sample.

Compared with germline, V lacks 4 bases and J lacks 1 base; bases without a gene match: 12. As encoded in the germline V gene, CDR1 is SGDLS while CDR2 is YYNGEE. The CDR3 goes from the cysteine to the phenylalanine over 18 residues. Just the 54-base CDR3 DNA is kept, in frame starting at base 1. This clonotype was sampled from a man at least 80 years old with active or convalescent COVID-19. The sequencing input was peripheral blood. The chain is made from TRBV9 and TRBJ1-2; 11 middle bases align to TRBD1. The CDR3 region: CASSLSQGQGDLNYGYTF. In nucleotides, the sequence is TGTGCCAGCAGCCTTTCCCAGGGACAGGGGGACCTTAACTATGGCTACACCTTC.